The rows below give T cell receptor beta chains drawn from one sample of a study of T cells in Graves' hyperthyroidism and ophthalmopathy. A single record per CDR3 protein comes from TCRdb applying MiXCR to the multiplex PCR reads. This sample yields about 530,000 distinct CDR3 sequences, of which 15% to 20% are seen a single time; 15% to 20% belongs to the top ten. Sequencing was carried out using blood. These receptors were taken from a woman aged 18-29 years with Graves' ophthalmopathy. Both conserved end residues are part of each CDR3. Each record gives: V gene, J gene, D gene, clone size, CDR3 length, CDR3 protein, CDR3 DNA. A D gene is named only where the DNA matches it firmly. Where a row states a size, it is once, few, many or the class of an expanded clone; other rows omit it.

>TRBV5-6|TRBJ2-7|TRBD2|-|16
CASTLTSGSFSFEQYF
TGTGCCAGCACCTTGACTAGCGGGAGTTTTTCTTTCGAGCAGTACTTC
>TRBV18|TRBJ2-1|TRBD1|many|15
CASSPTGALYNEQFF
TGTGCCAGCTCACCCACAGGGGCCCTGTACAATGAGCAGTTCTTC
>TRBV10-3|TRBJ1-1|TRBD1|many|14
CAIRGTVMNTEAFF
TGTGCCATCAGGGGGACAGTGATGAACACTGAAGCTTTCTTT
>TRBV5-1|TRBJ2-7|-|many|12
CASSLRDHEQYF
TGCGCCAGCAGCTTGCGGGACCACGAGCAGTACTTC
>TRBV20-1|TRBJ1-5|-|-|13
CSARNSGGRPQHF
TGCAGTGCTAGAAACTCCGGTGGGCGGCCCCAGCATTTT
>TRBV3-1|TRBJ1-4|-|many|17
CASSPVGAAATNEKLFF
TGTGCCAGCAGCCCGGTAGGGGCCGCCGCAACTAATGAAAAACTGTTTTTT
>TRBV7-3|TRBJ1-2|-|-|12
CARPQGGYGYTF
TGTGCCAGACCACAGGGAGGGTATGGCTACACCTTC
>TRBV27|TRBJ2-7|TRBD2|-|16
CASSSLLARSSYEQYF
TGTGCCAGCAGTTCCCTACTAGCGAGGAGCTCCTACGAGCAGTACTTC
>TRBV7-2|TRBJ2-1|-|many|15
CASSLDGGRYNEQFF
TGTGCCAGCAGCTTAGATGGGGGCCGGTACAATGAGCAGTTCTTC
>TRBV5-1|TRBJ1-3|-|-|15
CASSHGGKAGNTIYF
TGCGCCAGCAGCCACGGGGGGAAGGCTGGAAACACCATATATTTT
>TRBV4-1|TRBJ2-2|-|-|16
CASSQIPREQPGELFF
TGCGCCAGCAGCCAGATCCCTAGGGAGCAACCCGGGGAGCTGTTTTTT
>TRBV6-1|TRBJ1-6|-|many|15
CASSPADRMDSPLHF
TGTGCCAGCAGTCCCGCCGACAGGATGGATTCACCCCTCCACTTT
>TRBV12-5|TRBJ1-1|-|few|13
CASGLEVGTEAFF
TGTGCTAGTGGATTAGAGGTGGGGACTGAAGCTTTCTTT
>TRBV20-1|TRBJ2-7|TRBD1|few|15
CSARSQDRAPSEQYF
TGCAGTGCTAGATCGCAGGACAGGGCCCCTAGTGAGCAGTACTTC
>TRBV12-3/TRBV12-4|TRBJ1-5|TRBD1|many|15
CASNDRGYSNQPQHF
TGTGCCAGCAACGACAGGGGGTATAGCAATCAGCCCCAGCATTTT
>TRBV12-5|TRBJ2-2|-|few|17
CASGLVLSRRGAGELFF
TGTGCTAGTGGTTTGGTACTTAGCAGGAGGGGAGCCGGGGAGCTGTTTTTT
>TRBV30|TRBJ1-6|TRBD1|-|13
CAVYRGGNSPLHF
TGTGCCGTATACAGGGGTGGTAATTCACCCCTCCACTTT
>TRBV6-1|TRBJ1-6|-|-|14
CASSRGSGNSPLHF
TGTGCCAGCAGTAGGGGATCGGGGAATTCACCCCTCCACTTT
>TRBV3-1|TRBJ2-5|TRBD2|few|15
CASSQAAGGRQTQYF
TGTGCCAGCAGCCAAGCGGCGGGGGGAAGACAGACCCAGTACTTC
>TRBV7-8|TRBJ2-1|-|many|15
CASSTREKHSNEQFF
TGTGCCAGCAGCACCCGGGAGAAACACAGTAATGAGCAGTTCTTC
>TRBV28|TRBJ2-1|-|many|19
CASTPGRDRLVLYYNEQFF
TGTGCCAGCACCCCCGGGCGGGACCGACTAGTTCTCTACTACAATGAGCAGTTCTTC
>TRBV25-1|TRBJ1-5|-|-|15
CASSDGLAHNQPQHF
TGTGCCAGCAGTGACGGTCTTGCGCACAATCAGCCCCAGCATTTT
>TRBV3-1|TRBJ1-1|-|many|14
CASSQDSDSYEAFF
TGTGCCAGCAGCCAAGACTCGGACAGCTATGAAGCTTTCTTT
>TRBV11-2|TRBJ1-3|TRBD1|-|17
CASSPSGTGLSGNTIYF
TGTGCCAGCAGCCCCTCCGGGACAGGGCTTTCTGGAAACACCATATATTTT